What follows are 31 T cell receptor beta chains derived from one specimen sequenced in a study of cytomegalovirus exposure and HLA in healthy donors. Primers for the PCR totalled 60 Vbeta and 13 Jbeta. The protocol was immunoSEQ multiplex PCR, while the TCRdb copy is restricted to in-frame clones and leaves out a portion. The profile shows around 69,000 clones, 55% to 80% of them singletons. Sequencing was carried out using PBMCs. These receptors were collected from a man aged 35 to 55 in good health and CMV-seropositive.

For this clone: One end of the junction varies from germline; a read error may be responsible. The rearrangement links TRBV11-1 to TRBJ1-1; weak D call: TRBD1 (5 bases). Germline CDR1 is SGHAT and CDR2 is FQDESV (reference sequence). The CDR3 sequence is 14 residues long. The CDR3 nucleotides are TGTGCCAGCAGCTTAATCGGGGGGAACTCTGAAGCTTTCTTT. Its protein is CASSLIGGNSEAFF.

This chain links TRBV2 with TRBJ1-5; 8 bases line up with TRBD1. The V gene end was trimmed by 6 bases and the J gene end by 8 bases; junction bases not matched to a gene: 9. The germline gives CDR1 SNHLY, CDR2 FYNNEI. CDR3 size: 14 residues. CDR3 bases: TGTGCCAGCAGCCCCGGACAGGGCAGAGAGCCCCAGCATTTT. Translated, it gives CASSPGQGREPQHF.

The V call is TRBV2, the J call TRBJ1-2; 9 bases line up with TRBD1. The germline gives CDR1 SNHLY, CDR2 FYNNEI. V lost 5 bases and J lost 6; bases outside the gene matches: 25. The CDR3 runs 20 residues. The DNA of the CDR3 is TGTGCCAGCAGTCACAGGGGAGTACAGGGGGCTACCACGTCCCCCGATGGCTACACCTTC. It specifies CASSHRGVQGATTSPDGYTF.

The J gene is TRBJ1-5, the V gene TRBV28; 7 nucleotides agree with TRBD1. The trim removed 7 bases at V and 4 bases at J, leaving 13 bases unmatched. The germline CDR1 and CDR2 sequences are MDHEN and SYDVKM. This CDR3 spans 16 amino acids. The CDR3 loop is CASTPPRQGKNQPQHF. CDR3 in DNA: TGTGCCAGCACCCCGCCGCGACAGGGAAAAAATCAGCCCCAGCATTTT.

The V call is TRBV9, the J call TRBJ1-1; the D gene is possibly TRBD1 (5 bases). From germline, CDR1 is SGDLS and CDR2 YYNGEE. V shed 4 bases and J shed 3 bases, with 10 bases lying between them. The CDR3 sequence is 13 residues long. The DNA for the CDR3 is TGTGCCAGCAGCTACCGGGGGGACACTGAAGCTTTCTTT. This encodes CASSYRGDTEAFF.

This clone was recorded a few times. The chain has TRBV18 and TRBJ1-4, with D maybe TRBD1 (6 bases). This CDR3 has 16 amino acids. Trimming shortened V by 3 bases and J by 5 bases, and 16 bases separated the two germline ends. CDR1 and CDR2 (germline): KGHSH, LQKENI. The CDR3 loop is CASSPRGGQLNEKLFF. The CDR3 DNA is TGTGCCAGCTCACCTCGTGGCGGACAGCTGAATGAAAAACTGTTTTTT.

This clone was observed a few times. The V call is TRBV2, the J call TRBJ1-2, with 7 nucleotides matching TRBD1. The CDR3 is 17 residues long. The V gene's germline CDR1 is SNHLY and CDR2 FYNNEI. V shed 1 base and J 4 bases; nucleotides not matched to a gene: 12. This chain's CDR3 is CASSEGTNRGRGYGYTF. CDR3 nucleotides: TGTGCCAGCAGTGAAGGAACAAACAGGGGCCGCGGCTATGGCTACACCTTC. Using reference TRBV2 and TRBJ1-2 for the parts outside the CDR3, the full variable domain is EPEVTQTPSHQVTQMGQEVILRCVPISNHLYFYWYRQILGQKVEFLVSFYNNEISEKSEIFDDQFSVERPDGSNFTLKIRSTKLEDSAMYFCASSEGTNRGRGYGYTFGSGTRLTVV.

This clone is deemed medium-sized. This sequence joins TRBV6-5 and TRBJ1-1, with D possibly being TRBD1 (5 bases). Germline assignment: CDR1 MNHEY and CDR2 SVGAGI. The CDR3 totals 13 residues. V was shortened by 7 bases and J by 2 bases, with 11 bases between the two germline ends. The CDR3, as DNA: TGTGCCAGCACCCAGGGCGTTAACACTGAAGCTTTCTTT. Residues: CASTQGVNTEAFF.

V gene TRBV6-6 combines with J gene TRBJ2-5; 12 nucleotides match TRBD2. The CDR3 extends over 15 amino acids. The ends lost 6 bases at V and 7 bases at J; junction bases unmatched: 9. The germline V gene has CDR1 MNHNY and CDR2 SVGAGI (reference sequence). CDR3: CASRPTSGGPPTQYF. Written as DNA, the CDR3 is TGTGCCAGCAGGCCTACTAGCGGGGGGCCGCCGACCCAGTACTTC.

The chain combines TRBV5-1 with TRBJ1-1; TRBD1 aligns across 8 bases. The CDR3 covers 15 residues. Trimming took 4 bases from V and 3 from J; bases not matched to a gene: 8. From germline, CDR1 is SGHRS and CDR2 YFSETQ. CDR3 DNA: TGCGCCAGCAGCCTCTTCGGACAGGGAGACACTGAAGCTTTCTTT. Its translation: CASSLFGQGDTEAFF.

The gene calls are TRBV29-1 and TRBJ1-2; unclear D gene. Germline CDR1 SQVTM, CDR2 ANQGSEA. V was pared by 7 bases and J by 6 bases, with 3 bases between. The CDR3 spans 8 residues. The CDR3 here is CSADGYTF. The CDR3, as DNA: TGCAGCGCTGATGGCTACACCTTC.

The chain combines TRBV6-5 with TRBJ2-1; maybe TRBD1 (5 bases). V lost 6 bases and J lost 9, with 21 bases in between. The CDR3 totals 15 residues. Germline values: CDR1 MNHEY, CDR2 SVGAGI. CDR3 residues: CASRPEPTPRGEQFF. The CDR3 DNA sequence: TGTGCCAGCAGACCCGAACCTACGCCTAGGGGTGAGCAGTTCTTC.

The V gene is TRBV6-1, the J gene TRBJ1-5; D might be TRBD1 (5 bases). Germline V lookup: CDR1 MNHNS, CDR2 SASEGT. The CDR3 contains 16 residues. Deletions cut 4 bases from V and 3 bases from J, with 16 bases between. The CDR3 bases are TGTGCCAGCAGTGTAAACGAGGGACTGCTCAATCAGCCCCAGCATTTT. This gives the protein CASSVNEGLLNQPQHF.

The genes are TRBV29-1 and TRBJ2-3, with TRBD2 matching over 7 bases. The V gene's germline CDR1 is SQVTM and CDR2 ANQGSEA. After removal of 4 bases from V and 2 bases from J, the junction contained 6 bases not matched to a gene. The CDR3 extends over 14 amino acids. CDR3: CSVGPSGYTDTQYF. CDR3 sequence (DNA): TGCAGCGTTGGGCCTAGCGGATACACAGATACGCAGTATTTT.

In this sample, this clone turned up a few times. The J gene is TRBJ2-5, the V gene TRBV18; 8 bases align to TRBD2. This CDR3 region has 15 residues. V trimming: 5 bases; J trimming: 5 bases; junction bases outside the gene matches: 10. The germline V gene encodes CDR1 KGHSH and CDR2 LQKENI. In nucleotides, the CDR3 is TGTGCCAGCTCAGTAGCGGGGCCAAACCCGGAGACCCAGTACTTC. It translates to CASSVAGPNPETQYF.

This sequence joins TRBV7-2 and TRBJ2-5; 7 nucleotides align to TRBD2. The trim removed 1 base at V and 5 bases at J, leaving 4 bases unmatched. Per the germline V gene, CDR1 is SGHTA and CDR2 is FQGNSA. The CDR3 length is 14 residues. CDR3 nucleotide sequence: TGTGCCAGCAGCTTAGGCGGGGGAGACGAGACCCAGTACTTC. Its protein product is CASSLGGGDETQYF.

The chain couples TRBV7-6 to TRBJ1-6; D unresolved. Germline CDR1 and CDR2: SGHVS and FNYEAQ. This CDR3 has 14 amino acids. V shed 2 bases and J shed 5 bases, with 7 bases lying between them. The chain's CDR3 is CASSLLRDNSPLHF. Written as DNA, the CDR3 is TGTGCCAGCAGCTTACTGAGAGATAATTCACCCCTCCACTTT.

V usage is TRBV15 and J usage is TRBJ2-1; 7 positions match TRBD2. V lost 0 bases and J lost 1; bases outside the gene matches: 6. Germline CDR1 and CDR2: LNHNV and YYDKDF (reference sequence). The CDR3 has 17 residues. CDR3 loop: CATSRDSAGRSYNEQFF. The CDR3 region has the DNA TGTGCCACCAGCAGAGATTCAGCGGGAAGGTCCTACAATGAGCAGTTCTTC.

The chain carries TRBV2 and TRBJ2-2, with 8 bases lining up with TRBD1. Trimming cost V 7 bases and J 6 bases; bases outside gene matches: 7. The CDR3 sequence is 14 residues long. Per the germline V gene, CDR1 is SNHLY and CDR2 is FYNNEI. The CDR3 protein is CASNLGQGAGELFF. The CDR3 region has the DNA TGTGCCAGCAACCTAGGACAGGGTGCCGGGGAGCTGTTTTTT.

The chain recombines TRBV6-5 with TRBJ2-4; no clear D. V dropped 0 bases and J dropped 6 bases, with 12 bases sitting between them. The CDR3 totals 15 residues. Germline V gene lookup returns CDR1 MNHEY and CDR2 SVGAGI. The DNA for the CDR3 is TGTGCCAGCAGTTACTCGTCGGGTGTCGGAAACATTCAGTACTTC. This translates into CASSYSSGVGNIQYF.

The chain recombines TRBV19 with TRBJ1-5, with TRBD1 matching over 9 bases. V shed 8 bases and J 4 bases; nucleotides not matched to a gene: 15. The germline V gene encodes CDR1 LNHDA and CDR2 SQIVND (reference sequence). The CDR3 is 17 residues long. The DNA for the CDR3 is TGTGCCAGTGCTCGAACTTGGGGACAGGGTGGTAATCAGCCCCAGCATTTT. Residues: CASARTWGQGGNQPQHF.

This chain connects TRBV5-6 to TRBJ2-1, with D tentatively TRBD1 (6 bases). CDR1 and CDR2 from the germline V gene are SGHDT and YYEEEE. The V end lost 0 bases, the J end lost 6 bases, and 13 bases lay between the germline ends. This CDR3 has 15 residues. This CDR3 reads CASSLEQGRINEQFF. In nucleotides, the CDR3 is TGTGCCAGCAGCTTGGAACAGGGTCGGATCAATGAGCAGTTCTTC.

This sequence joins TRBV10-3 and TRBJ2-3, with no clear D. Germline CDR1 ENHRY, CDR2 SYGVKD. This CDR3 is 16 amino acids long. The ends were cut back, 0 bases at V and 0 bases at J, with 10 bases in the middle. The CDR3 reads CAISESIGRSTDTQYF. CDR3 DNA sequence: TGTGCCATCAGTGAGTCGATTGGCCGTAGCACAGATACGCAGTATTTT.

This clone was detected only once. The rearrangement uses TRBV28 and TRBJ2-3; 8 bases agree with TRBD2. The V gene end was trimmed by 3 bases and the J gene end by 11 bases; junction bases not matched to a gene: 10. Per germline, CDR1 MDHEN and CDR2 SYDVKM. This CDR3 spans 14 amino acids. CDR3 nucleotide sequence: TGTGCCAGCAGTTTGATCGGGTCCGCGGGAGGGCAGTATTTT. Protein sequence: CASSLIGSAGGQYF.

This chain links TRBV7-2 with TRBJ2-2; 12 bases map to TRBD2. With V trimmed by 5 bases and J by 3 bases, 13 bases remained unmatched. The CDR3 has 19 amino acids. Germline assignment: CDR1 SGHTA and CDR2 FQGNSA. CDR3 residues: CASSQREASGRADTGELFF. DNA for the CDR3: TGTGCCAGCAGCCAAAGAGAGGCTAGCGGGAGGGCGGACACCGGGGAGCTGTTTTTT. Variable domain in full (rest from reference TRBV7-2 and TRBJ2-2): GAGVSQSPSNKVTEKGKDVELRCDPISGHTALYWYRQSLGQGLEFLIYFQGNSAPDKSGLPSDRFSAERTGGSVSTLTIQRTQQEDSAVYLCASSQREASGRADTGELFFGEGSRLTVL.

As DNA, the CDR3 is TGTGCCAGCAGCCAAGATTTCTTAACGGGAGGGTGGAATGAGCAGTTCTTC. It yields the protein CASSQDFLTGGWNEQFF. The chain combines TRBV4-2 with TRBJ2-1, with 8 positions matching TRBD2. Trimming at V came to 0 bases and at J to 7 bases, leaving 11 bases not matched to a gene. Per the germline V gene, CDR1 is LGHNA and CDR2 is YNFKEQ. The CDR3 extends over 17 amino acids.

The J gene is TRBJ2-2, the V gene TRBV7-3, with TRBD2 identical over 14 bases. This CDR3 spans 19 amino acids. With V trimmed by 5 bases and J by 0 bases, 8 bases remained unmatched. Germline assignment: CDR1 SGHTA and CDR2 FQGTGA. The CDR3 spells CASSMLPGLAGANTGELFF. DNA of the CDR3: TGTGCCAGCAGCATGCTTCCGGGACTAGCGGGGGCGAACACCGGGGAGCTGTTTTTT.

The chain's CDR3 is CAISESRPGQGANTEAFF. Written as DNA, the CDR3 is TGTGCCATCAGTGAGTCGAGACCGGGACAGGGGGCGAACACTGAAGCTTTCTTT. This rearrangement joins TRBV10-3 to TRBJ1-1, with 12 bases identical to TRBD1. CDR3 length: 18 residues. Germline CDR1 and CDR2: ENHRY and SYGVKD. J lost 1 base, V lost 0 bases, and 6 bases had no gene match.

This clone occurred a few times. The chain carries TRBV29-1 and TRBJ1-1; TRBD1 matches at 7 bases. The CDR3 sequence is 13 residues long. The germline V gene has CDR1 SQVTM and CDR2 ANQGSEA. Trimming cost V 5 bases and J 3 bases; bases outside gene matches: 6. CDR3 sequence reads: CSVKTGLDTEAFF. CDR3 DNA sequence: TGCAGCGTTAAGACAGGGTTGGACACTGAAGCTTTCTTT.

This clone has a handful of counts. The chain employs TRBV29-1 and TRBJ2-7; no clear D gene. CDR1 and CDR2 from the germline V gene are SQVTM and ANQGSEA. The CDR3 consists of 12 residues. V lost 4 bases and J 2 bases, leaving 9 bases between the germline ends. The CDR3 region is CSVGADTYEQYF. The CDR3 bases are TGCAGCGTTGGGGCTGATACCTACGAGCAGTACTTC.

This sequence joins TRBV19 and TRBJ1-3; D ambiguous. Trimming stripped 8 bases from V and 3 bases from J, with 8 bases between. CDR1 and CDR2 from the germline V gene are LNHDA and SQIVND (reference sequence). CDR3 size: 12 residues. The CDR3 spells CASGLGGNTIYF. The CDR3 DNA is TGTGCCAGTGGGCTGGGTGGAAACACCATATATTTT. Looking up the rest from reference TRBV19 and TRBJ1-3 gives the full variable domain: DGGITQSPKYLFRKEGQNVTLSCEQNLNHDAMYWYRQDPGQGLRLIYYSQIVNDFQKGDIAEGYSVSREKKESFPLTVTSAQKNPTAFYLCASGLGGNTIYFGEGSWLTVV.